This T cell receptor (beta chain) appears in the sequencing data of a study of control samples from healthy donors and cancer patients. Profiled with immunoSEQ multiplex PCR; TCRdb holds only in-frame clones, not every one. The sample records approximately 89,000 clones, over 65% being singletons. Germline CDR1 is GTSNPN and CDR2 is SVGIG (reference sequence). CDR3 length: 12 residues. Germline trimming cut 7 bases from V and 9 bases from J; bases unmatched to any gene: 10. The TCR sequence derives from a woman between 35 and 50 years old in good health. The material sequenced was blood. The V call is TRBV30, the J call TRBJ2-7; 9 positions agree with TRBD1. DNA of the CDR3: TGTGCCTCCGGGACAGGGATGTGGGGGCAGTACTTC. This encodes CASGTGMWGQYF.